This TCR beta chain was retrieved from a study of T cells in Graves' hyperthyroidism and ophthalmopathy. Overall study: Sampling of peripheral blood happened at initial diagnosis, prior to any treatment.

This clonotype was recorded at least ten times. The CDR3 runs to 14 residues. Germline CDR1 is MGHRA and CDR2 is YSYEKL. V was clipped by 4 bases and J by 4 bases; unmatched bases: 5. Each person with ophthalmopathy scored at least 3 on the Clinical Activity Score, reached NOSPECS grade 4 or higher, and had been ill under 3 months. The source material, RNA transcripts, was used to amplify TCR beta CDR3 regions. With the HTBI primer set, the TCR CDR3 went through a first round of RT-PCR. TCRdb re-called the multiplex PCR reads through MiXCR, storing one row per CDR3 protein. Here the sample spans some 650,000 distinct CDR3 sequences, roughly 15% being singletons.

The chain combines TRBV4-1 with TRBJ1-2; 8 bases align to TRBD1. The source material was blood. The receptor comes from a middle-aged woman with Graves' ophthalmopathy. In DNA, the CDR3 is TGCGCCAGCAGCCCGACAGGGGACGTCTATGGCTACACCTTC. As protein: CASSPTGDVYGYTF.